This passage covers 18 T cell receptor beta chains from one sample sequenced in a study of T cell responses to AZD1222 COVID-19 vaccine. The repertoire was sequenced with immunoSEQ multiplex PCR; TCRdb's copy has only in-frame clones and lacks some. The data contain approximately 130,000 clones, approximately 90% of them singletons. The sequences come from peripheral blood, collected 28 days after the second AZD1222 dose. The receptors come from an adult who received the AZD1222 COVID-19 vaccine.

The chain employs TRBV6-2 or TRBV6-3 and TRBJ2-7; TRBD1 aligns across 11 bases. The CDR3 totals 16 residues. J was trimmed by 5 bases and V by 5 bases; bases with no gene match: 11. Germline CDR1 is MNHEY and CDR2 is SVGEGT. In nucleotides, the CDR3 is TGTGCCAGCAGTGACCGAGGGGACAGGGGGTTGAACGAGCAGTACTTC. The encoded protein is CASSDRGDRGLNEQYF.

The chain is built from TRBV12-3 or TRBV12-4 and TRBJ1-1; D uncertain. The length of the CDR3 is 12 residues. V shed 1 base and J shed 7 bases, with 7 bases lying between them. The CDR3 is CASSLETLEAFF. CDR3 in DNA: TGTGCCAGCAGTTTAGAAACTCTTGAAGCTTTCTTT.

This chain connects TRBV5-1 to TRBJ1-4; the match to TRBD1 covers 7 bases. CDR1 and CDR2 (germline): SGHRS, YFSETQ. CDR3 length: 14 amino acids. Germline trimming cut 4 bases from V and 8 bases from J; bases unmatched to any gene: 8. The CDR3 reads CASSLTGAEEKLFF. As DNA, the CDR3 is TGCGCCAGCAGCCTTACAGGGGCTGAGGAAAAACTGTTTTTT.

A remark on this clone: Distinct nucleotide sequences in the sample also encode this CDR3. The genes are TRBV19 and TRBJ1-2; the D gene is possibly TRBD1 (6 bases). Trimming cost V 7 bases and J 3 bases, with 12 bases left between them. The CDR3 loop spans 13 amino acids. Germline V gene sequence: CDR1 LNHDA, CDR2 SQIVND (reference sequence). The chain's CDR3 is CASKQGLYYGYTF. CDR3 coding DNA: TGTGCCAGTAAACAGGGTTTGTACTATGGCTACACCTTC. The variable domain in full, with the rest retrieved from reference TRBV19 and TRBJ1-2, is DGGITQSPKYLFRKEGQNVTLSCEQNLNHDAMYWYRQDPGQGLRLIYYSQIVNDFQKGDIAEGYSVSREKKESFPLTVTSAQKNPTAFYLCASKQGLYYGYTFGSGTRLTVV.

This rearrangement joins TRBV27 to TRBJ1-5, with D maybe TRBD1 (5 bases). Trimming cost V 6 bases and J 7 bases, with 16 bases left between them. The CDR3 extends over 14 amino acids. CDR1 and CDR2 from the germline V gene are MNHEY and SMNVEV (reference sequence). DNA for the CDR3: TGTGCCAGCAGGGGGACTTCTATTACGCAGCCCCAGCATTTT. Translating gives CASRGTSITQPQHF.

The V call is TRBV5-1, the J call TRBJ1-4; 12 bases line up with TRBD1. CDR1 SGHRS and CDR2 YFSETQ come from the germline V gene. The CDR3 is made up of 17 amino acids. The junction had 5 bases not matched to a gene; V was cut back by 0 bases and J by 5 bases. CDR3 sequence (DNA): TGCGCCAGCAGCTTGGCCGGGACAGGGGGCGCAAATGAAAAACTGTTTTTT. It yields the protein CASSLAGTGGANEKLFF.

This clone was counted a few times. J is TRBJ1-4 and V is TRBV10-1; possible D gene TRBD1, 6 bases. The germline V and J ends were trimmed by 3 bases and 4 bases, with 12 bases remaining between them. Germline loops: CDR1 WNHNN, CDR2 SYGVQD (reference sequence). The CDR3 sequence is 15 residues long. Here the CDR3 DNA reads TGCGCCAGCAGTGATATAGGACAGCGTAATGAAAAACTGTTTTTT. It yields the protein CASSDIGQRNEKLFF.

The chain carries TRBV6-6 and TRBJ2-7; 8 bases fit TRBD1. The CDR3 is made up of 15 amino acids. Germline CDR1 is MNHNY and CDR2 is SVGAGI (reference sequence). Germline trimming cut 6 bases from V and 1 base from J; bases unmatched to any gene: 8. The CDR3 coding sequence is TGTGCCAGCAGCCGCGGACAGGGAATTTCCTACGAGCAGTACTTC. Protein sequence: CASSRGQGISYEQYF.

The chain has TRBV14 and TRBJ1-3; unclear D gene. CDR1 is SGHDN, CDR2 FVKESK, per germline. The CDR3 has 12 amino acids. Trimming removed 3 bases at V and 2 bases at J, with 2 bases between. CDR3 sequence reads: CASSHTGNTIYF. CDR3 DNA sequence: TGTGCCAGCAGCCACACTGGAAACACCATATATTTT. Complete variable domain (other parts from reference TRBV14 and TRBJ1-3): EAGVTQFPSHSVIEKGQTVTLRCDPISGHDNLYWYRRVMGKEIKFLLHFVKESKQDESGMPNNRFLAERTGGTYSTLKVQPAELEDSGVYFCASSHTGNTIYFGEGSWLTVV.

A few counts support this clone. The gene calls are TRBV3-1 (or the pseudogene TRBV3-2) and TRBJ1-1; tentative D call: TRBD1 (5 bases). The V end was cut by 6 bases, the J end by 12 bases, with 14 bases between. The germline CDR1 and CDR2 sequences are LGHDT and YNNKEL (reference sequence). CDR3 length equals 11 residues. The CDR3 DNA is TGTGCCAGCAGACCCCGACAGAGAACTTTCTTT. Protein product: CASRPRQRTFF.

The V and J genes are TRBV6-2 or TRBV6-3 and TRBJ2-2; D could derive from TRBD1 or TRBD2 (6 bases each). Germline V lookup: CDR1 MNHEY, CDR2 SVGEGT. Trimming pared 0 bases from V and 6 bases from J, leaving 11 bases between. The CDR3 covers 15 residues. The CDR3 protein is CASSYSRGLAGELFF. CDR3 sequence (DNA): TGTGCCAGCAGTTACTCCCGGGGGCTGGCCGGGGAGCTGTTTTTT.

This chain uses TRBV19 with TRBJ1-5; D is possibly TRBD1 (6 bases). CDR1 LNHDA and CDR2 SQIVND come from the germline V gene (reference sequence). V was cut by 5 bases and J by 1 base, with 18 bases left in between. The CDR3 runs 17 residues. CDR3 bases: TGTGCCAGTAGTCCACAGGCGGGGGGCTCGAGCAATCAGCCCCAGCATTTT. It is translated as CASSPQAGGSSNQPQHF.

The chain recombines TRBV11-3 with TRBJ2-1, with 7 bases fitting TRBD1. Germline CDR1 reads SGHNT; CDR2 reads YENEEA. The CDR3 covers 14 residues. Trimming took 4 bases from V and 9 from J; bases not matched to a gene: 9. The CDR3 sequence: CASSSGRRGPEQFF. The CDR3 DNA is TGTGCCAGCAGCTCGGGACGTAGGGGGCCTGAGCAGTTCTTC.

The CDR3 DNA is TGTGCCTGGAGTTCCCTCCATCCCCCTTTCTTT. Translation: CAWSSLHPPFF. The chain carries TRBV30 and TRBJ1-1, with D uncertain. Trimming removed 2 bases from V and 12 bases from J, with 13 bases in between. Germline V lookup: CDR1 GTSNPN, CDR2 SVGIG (reference sequence). There are 11 residues in the CDR3.

The chain couples TRBV10-3 to TRBJ1-2; D remains ambiguous. V was trimmed by 3 bases and J by 8 bases, leaving 7 bases between them. CDR1 and CDR2 (germline): ENHRY, SYGVKD. This CDR3 spans 11 amino acids. The CDR3 reads CAISDGGGYTF. The CDR3 DNA reads TGTGCCATCAGTGATGGTGGAGGCTACACCTTC.

This clone is a singleton in its sample. The gene calls are TRBV6-5 and TRBJ2-7; 12 bases map to TRBD2. With V trimmed by 5 bases and J by 6 bases, 8 bases remained unmatched. Germline assignment: CDR1 MNHEY and CDR2 SVGAGI. The CDR3 totals 15 residues. The chain's CDR3 is CASSLAGGLGIEQYF. In DNA form, the CDR3 reads TGTGCCAGCAGTCTAGCGGGGGGGCTGGGGATCGAGCAGTACTTC.

This rearrangement joins TRBV19 to TRBJ2-7, with unresolved D. The CDR3 is 13 residues long. From germline, CDR1 is LNHDA and CDR2 SQIVND (reference sequence). V gave up 8 bases and J gave up 3 bases, with 14 bases separating them. CDR3 nucleotide sequence: TGTGCCAGTGCTGGCCCGGCCCACTACGAGCAGTACTTC. Its protein is CASAGPAHYEQYF.

This clone was counted a few times. The V call is TRBV14, the J call TRBJ2-7; 7 nucleotides align to TRBD1. The CDR3 loop spans 17 amino acids. In germline, CDR1 is SGHDN, CDR2 FVKESK. V shed 3 bases and J 0 bases; nucleotides not matched to a gene: 11. The DNA for the CDR3 is TGTGCCAGCAGCCAGTCGGGACAGTCATCTCGCTCCTACGAGCAGTACTTC. Its translation is CASSQSGQSSRSYEQYF.